Here is one TCR beta chain with its context. The antigen is not known. Within Nashville, Tennessee resided all donors, each a Caucasian adult. The sample comes from a study of shared clonotypes between healthy human individuals. General observations from the study: When naive CD4 clonotypes were compared across a few donors, roughly 4.9% were shared.

The V segment lost 5 bases and the J segment 6 bases; nucleotides outside the gene matches: 12. This CDR3 has 15 amino acids. Germline V CDR1 and CDR2: MNHEY, SVGAGI. Original handling: ImmunoSEQ gave junction-only sequences without quality scores, so filtering differed. Data came from immunoSEQ multiplex PCR; TCRdb stores just in-frame clones and leaves some out. For V, J and clone size, that table is used; D and trimming come from the DNA. The data show 2 million to 2.5 million clones, 90% to 95% seen once. Sample: naive CD4+ T cells sorted from blood. The subset is: CD45RA+ positively selected. The J gene is TRBJ2-5, the V gene TRBV6-5; 7 nucleotides align to TRBD2. The TCR originated in a man aged 18-30 years in good health. The CDR3 here is CASSTSGGGGKTQYF. DNA of the CDR3: TGTGCCAGCAGTACATCCGGCGGGGGAGGGAAGACCCAGTACTTC.